Listed here is a single T cell receptor (beta chain). Its antigen is not known. The CDR3 has 14 residues. Germline V CDR1 and CDR2: SGHAT, FQNNGV. V lost 5 bases to trimming and J lost 4 bases; unmatched junction nucleotides: 5. The record originates from a study of fetal regulatory T cell absence and autoimmunity. Overall study context: Without clinical diabetes, IPEX patients showed exocrine pancreas autoimmunity.

Study conclusions and caveats: Compared with cord blood, pancreas showed oligoclonal TCR enrichment, some clones over 80-fold. Cord blood and pancreas showed broadly similar TRB gene family usage.

The table came from immunoSEQ multiplex PCR; TCRdb's copy has only in-frame clones and leaves some out. The sample holds some 46,000 clones, roughly 80% seen once. J is TRBJ2-3 and V is TRBV11-2; 8 nucleotides align to TRBD1. The source is a newborn boy with IPEX syndrome. Sequencing input: cord blood. The chain's CDR3 is CASSASGGPDTQYF. CDR3 nucleotides: TGTGCCAGCAGCGCTTCAGGGGGCCCAGATACGCAGTATTTT.